This T cell receptor (beta chain) was recorded in a study of blood T cell repertoires in COVID-19. About the research overall: Specimens from acute and convalescent COVID-19 originated in the United States, Italy and Spain. The cDNA or gDNA used as material had been derived from T cells, B-cell-depleted T cells, or PBMCs.

Germline CDR1 is SGHDN and CDR2 is FVKESK. V was trimmed by 1 base and J by 4 bases, leaving 11 bases between them. This CDR3 is built from 15 residues. This clone was seen a handful of times. At the DNA level, this CDR3 is encoded by other sequences in the same sample as well. In the study's own analysis: Amplification from reference gene primers served as the basis for estimated nucleated cell counts. Profiling relied on immunoSEQ multiplex PCR, and the TCRdb table lists in-frame clones only, not all of them. V and J calls and clone size are given by that table; D and trimming were obtained from the DNA. The sample holds roughly 100,000 clones; about 85% are singletons and the top ten take around 4%.

The chain combines TRBV14 with TRBJ2-1; D perhaps matches TRBD1 (6 bases). The receptor was isolated from a man aged 50-60 years with acute or convalescent COVID-19. Sequencing input: peripheral blood. The CDR3 spells CASSQVVGGYNEQFF. The CDR3 coding sequence is TGTGCCAGCAGCCAAGTCGTAGGGGGTTACAATGAGCAGTTCTTC.